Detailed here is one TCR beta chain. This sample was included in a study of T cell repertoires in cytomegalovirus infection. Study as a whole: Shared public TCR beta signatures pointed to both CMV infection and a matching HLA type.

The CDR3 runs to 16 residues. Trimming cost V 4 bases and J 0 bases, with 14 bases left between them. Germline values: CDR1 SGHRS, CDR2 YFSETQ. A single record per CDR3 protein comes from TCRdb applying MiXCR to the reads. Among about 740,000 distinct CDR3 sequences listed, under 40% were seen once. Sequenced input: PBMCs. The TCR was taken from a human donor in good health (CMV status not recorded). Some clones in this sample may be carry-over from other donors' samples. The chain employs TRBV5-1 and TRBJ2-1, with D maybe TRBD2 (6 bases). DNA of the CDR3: TGCGCCAGCAGCCCAAATCTCGGGAGCTCCTACAATGAGCAGTTCTTC. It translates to CASSPNLGSSYNEQFF.